The 29 T cell receptor beta chains below were found in one sample sequenced in a study of blood T cell repertoires in COVID-19. Only in-frame clones appear in the TCRdb table, and some are missing; sequencing was by immunoSEQ multiplex PCR. This sample has over 200,000 clones, with about 87% found just once. Sequencing was carried out using PBMCs or T cells enriched from blood (not recorded which). Receptors originate from a man younger than 35 with acute COVID-19.

The genes are TRBV11-3 and TRBJ2-1; no firm D call. From germline, CDR1 is SGHNT and CDR2 YENEEA. The CDR3 has 13 amino acids. V lost 1 base and J 6 bases, leaving 7 bases between the germline ends. CDR3 sequence (DNA): TGTGCCAGCAGCTTAGTATTCGTCAATGAGCAGTTCTTC. Translated: CASSLVFVNEQFF. Based on the CDR3 plus reference TRBV11-3 and TRBJ2-1, the full variable domain is EAGVVQSPRYKIIEKKQPVAFWCNPISGHNTLYWYLQNLGQGPELLIRYENEEAVDDSQLPKDRFSAERLKGVDSTLKIQPAELGDSAVYLCASSLVFVNEQFFGPGTRLTVL.

This chain joins TRBV4-3 and TRBJ2-3; TRBD2 matches at 11 bases. Germline V CDR1 and CDR2: LGHNA, YSLEER. After removal of 2 bases from V and 3 bases from J, the junction contained 10 bases not matched to a gene. The CDR3 sequence is 18 residues long. The CDR3 coding sequence is TGCGCCAGCAGCCAACTTCCCATTAGCGGGAGGGGGACAGATACGCAGTATTTT. This codes for CASSQLPISGRGTDTQYF.

V and J are TRBV14 and TRBJ2-1; D is unclear. Germline CDR1 reads SGHDN; CDR2 reads FVKESK. The V end lost 1 base, the J end lost 0 bases, and 7 bases lay between the germline ends. CDR3 size: 15 residues. Here the CDR3 DNA reads TGTGCCAGCAGCCAAGTTTCGAGCTCCTACAATGAGCAGTTCTTC. It yields the protein CASSQVSSSYNEQFF.

The V and J genes are TRBV7-2 and TRBJ1-1, with D tentatively TRBD1 (5 bases). Germline V gene data show CDR1 as SGHTA and CDR2 as FQGNSA. Trimming left V 0 bases short and J 4 bases short, with 24 bases between. The length of the CDR3 is 19 residues. In DNA form, the CDR3 reads TGTGCCAGCAGCTTAGCCTTCCGTACGTCGAGGGGAGGCGGCACTGAAGCTTTCTTT. Translated: CASSLAFRTSRGGGTEAFF.

Only a few counts were recorded for this clone. V and J are TRBV6-5 and TRBJ1-2; 7 bases agree with TRBD1. Trimming took 5 bases from V and 6 from J; bases not matched to a gene: 9. The CDR3 sequence is 14 residues long. Per the germline V gene, CDR1 is MNHEY and CDR2 is SVGAGI. The CDR3 loop is CASSPNRGGNGYTF. The CDR3 DNA follows: TGTGCCAGCAGTCCCAACAGGGGAGGCAATGGCTACACCTTC.

The chain joins TRBV27 to TRBJ1-1, with a possible D match to TRBD1 (5 bases). Germline lookup yields CDR1 MNHEY and CDR2 SMNVEV (reference sequence). V lost 6 bases to trimming and J lost 4 bases, with 12 bases between them. The CDR3 totals 13 residues. CDR3: CASSRAGSTEAFF. CDR3 nucleotides: TGTGCCAGCAGCCGGGCAGGGTCCACTGAAGCTTTCTTT.

The chain links TRBV27 to TRBJ1-2; 9 nucleotides line up with TRBD1. The germline CDR1 and CDR2 sequences are MNHEY and SMNVEV (reference sequence). Trimming cost V 6 bases and J 5 bases; bases outside gene matches: 10. The CDR3 runs 15 residues. CDR3 sequence: CASRGSPTGGYGYTF. CDR3 in DNA: TGTGCCAGCAGGGGGAGCCCGACAGGGGGGTATGGCTACACCTTC.

The chain has TRBV11-3 and TRBJ2-2; 12 bases map to TRBD2. CDR1 and CDR2 (germline): SGHNT, YENEEA. This CDR3 is 16 amino acids long. Germline trimming cut 6 bases from V and 8 bases from J; bases unmatched to any gene: 10. DNA for the CDR3: TGTGCCAGCAGTCGACTAGCGGGAGCGGCGGCAGGGGAGCTGTTTTTT. It yields the protein CASSRLAGAAAGELFF.

The genes are TRBV18 and TRBJ2-2; tentatively, D is TRBD2 (5 bases). CDR3 size: 12 residues. Germline CDR1 KGHSH, CDR2 LQKENI. The V gene lost 10 bases and the J gene lost 5 bases, with 11 bases spanning the gap. The CDR3 bases are TGTGCCACTCAGGACTTAACCGGGGAGCTGTTTTTT. Its protein product is CATQDLTGELFF.

The genes are TRBV19 and TRBJ1-5; 7 bases match TRBD1. V lost 8 bases, J lost 0 bases, and 10 bases stayed unmatched. The CDR3 totals 16 residues. Germline V lookup: CDR1 LNHDA, CDR2 SQIVND (reference sequence). The CDR3 spells CASERLTGNSNQPQHF. The CDR3 DNA reads as TGTGCCAGTGAACGATTGACAGGGAATAGCAATCAGCCCCAGCATTTT.

The rearrangement links TRBV28 to TRBJ2-7, with 9 bases matching TRBD1. Germline V gives CDR1 MDHEN, CDR2 SYDVKM. The V segment lost 3 bases and the J segment 6 bases; nucleotides outside the gene matches: 9. The CDR3 loop spans 15 amino acids. CDR3 in amino acids: CASSLAGQGSCEQYF. CDR3 coding DNA: TGTGCCAGCAGTTTGGCGGGACAGGGTAGTTGCGAGCAGTACTTC.

On this clone itself: The sample carries other DNA sequences with the same CDR3. CDR3 sequence (DNA): TGTGCCAGCAGCTTAGGTCAGTTCTACGAGCAGTACTTC. This encodes CASSLGQFYEQYF. The chain recombines TRBV7-9 with TRBJ2-7, with D unresolved. The CDR3 extends over 13 amino acids. Germline loops: CDR1 SEHNR, CDR2 FQNEAQ (reference sequence). V lost 1 base and J lost 3, with 7 bases in between.

The gene calls are TRBV18 and TRBJ1-1; weak D call: TRBD1 (5 bases). Germline values: CDR1 KGHSH, CDR2 LQKENI. The CDR3 consists of 14 residues. The V and J ends lost 2 bases and 0 bases respectively, with 7 bases between them. CDR3 nucleotides: TGTGCCAGCTCACCAGGGGCCTTGAACACTGAAGCTTTCTTT. Translated: CASSPGALNTEAFF. The variable domain in full, with the rest retrieved from reference TRBV18 and TRBJ1-1, is NAGVMQNPRHLVRRRGQEARLRCSPMKGHSHVYWYRQLPEEGLKFMVYLQKENIIDESGMPKERFSAEFPKEGPSILRIQQVVRGDSAAYFCASSPGALNTEAFFGQGTRLTVV.

This clone was detected only a few times. Other DNA sequences in the sample encode the same CDR3. V and J are TRBV6-5 and TRBJ1-1, with 9 nucleotides matching TRBD1. Germline V gene data show CDR1 as MNHEY and CDR2 as SVGAGI. The CDR3 has 12 residues. The trim removed 5 bases at V and 8 bases at J, leaving 3 bases unmatched. The CDR3 DNA sequence: TGTGCCAGCAGTAGACAGGGGGGAGAAGCTTTCTTT. It translates to CASSRQGGEAFF.

The V and J genes are TRBV4-3 and TRBJ2-7; D is possibly TRBD1 (5 bases). Germline CDR1 reads LGHNA; CDR2 reads YSLEER. There are 15 residues in the CDR3. Trimming took 3 bases from V and 0 from J, leaving 12 bases between them. CDR3 nucleotide sequence: TGCGCCAGCAGCCAGCAGACAGATAACTCCTACGAGCAGTACTTC. This encodes CASSQQTDNSYEQYF.

The chain links TRBV29-1 to TRBJ1-1, with D possibly being TRBD1 (5 bases). CDR3 length: 12 amino acids. Germline values: CDR1 SQVTM, CDR2 ANQGSEA. V was clipped by 7 bases and J by 10 bases, with 19 bases between them. The CDR3 DNA is TGCAGCGCCCAGAAGGACAACCTCCCAGCTTTCTTT. This codes for CSAQKDNLPAFF.

The genes are TRBV6-5 and TRBJ1-2; TRBD1 might be the D (6 bases). The CDR3 covers 14 residues. Germline V lookup: CDR1 MNHEY, CDR2 SVGAGI. Trimming removed 0 bases at V and 3 bases at J, with 8 bases between. The CDR3 region is CASSYSGGHYGYTF. Written as DNA, the CDR3 is TGTGCCAGCAGTTACTCAGGGGGACACTATGGCTACACCTTC.

This clone was observed once. This chain links TRBV9 with TRBJ1-6; D is unclear. Germline V gives CDR1 SGDLS, CDR2 YYNGEE. The CDR3 sequence is 13 residues long. The V end was cut by 4 bases, the J end by 9 bases, with 11 bases between. CDR3 protein: CASSNPAGSPLHF. The CDR3 coding sequence is TGTGCCAGCAGCAATCCGGCAGGTTCACCCCTCCACTTT.

The chain is built from TRBV9 and TRBJ2-7; TRBD1 might be the D (6 bases). The germline CDR1 and CDR2 sequences are SGDLS and YYNGEE. The CDR3 has 13 amino acids. The V end was cut by 7 bases, the J end by 0 bases, with 11 bases between. CDR3 sequence: CASGGFSSYEQYF. The CDR3 DNA reads TGTGCCAGCGGGGGCTTTAGCTCCTACGAGCAGTACTTC.

On this clone itself: Other DNA sequences in this sample translate to the same CDR3. The chain combines TRBV9 with TRBJ2-1; 8 bases map to TRBD2. Per germline, CDR1 SGDLS and CDR2 YYNGEE. Unmatched junction bases numbered 3, after V lost 0 bases and J lost 4 bases. CDR3 length: 15 residues. CDR3 DNA: TGTGCCAGCAGCGTAGCGGGAGGGCCATACAATGAGCAGTTCTTC. Its translation: CASSVAGGPYNEQFF.

The chain links TRBV4-2 to TRBJ2-1, with TRBD2 matching 7 bases. Losses at the gene ends were 0 bases for V and 8 bases for J; bases not matched to a gene: 10. From germline, CDR1 is LGHNA and CDR2 YNFKEQ. The CDR3 has 16 amino acids. CDR3 bases: TGTGCCAGCAGCCAAGATGGGGGGGAGGGATACGATGAGCAGTTCTTC. Its protein product is CASSQDGGEGYDEQFF.

V and J are TRBV28 and TRBJ1-2, with D unclear. The CDR3 is 15 residues long. The V and J ends lost 4 bases and 7 bases respectively, with 19 bases between them. The germline CDR1 and CDR2 sequences are MDHEN and SYDVKM. The CDR3 DNA reads TGTGCCAGCAGTTCGTCCGGGCCAGGTGAGGGTGGCTACACCTTC. The encoded protein is CASSSSGPGEGGYTF.

This clone was observed a few times. The chain combines TRBV10-3 with TRBJ1-4; TRBD1 matches 8 bases. The V gene's germline CDR1 is ENHRY and CDR2 SYGVKD. Losses at the gene ends were 0 bases for V and 12 bases for J; bases not matched to a gene: 0. The CDR3 consists of 12 residues. CDR3 in DNA: TGTGCCATCAGTGAGTCACAGGGGGAACTGTTTTTT. This sequence encodes CAISESQGELFF.

This clone is a singleton in its sample. The rearrangement joins TRBV5-1 to TRBJ1-3; 7 bases are a match to TRBD1. V gave up 4 bases and J gave up 0 bases; unmatched junction bases: 7. In germline, CDR1 is SGHRS, CDR2 YFSETQ. The CDR3 runs to 16 residues. In DNA, the CDR3 is TGCGCCAGCAGCCCGGACAGGCCCAGCTCTGGAAACACCATATATTTT. Encoded protein: CASSPDRPSSGNTIYF.

The rearrangement links TRBV25-1 to TRBJ2-3; the D is unclear. Trimming shortened V by 5 bases and J by 0 bases, and 9 bases separated the two germline ends. The length of the CDR3 is 14 residues. CDR1 is MGHDK and CDR2 is SYGVNS in the germline V gene. The CDR3 loop reads CASSHGGSTDTQYF. The CDR3 nucleotides are TGTGCCAGCAGTCATGGCGGAAGCACAGATACGCAGTATTTT.

Written as DNA, the CDR3 is TGCAGCCTAAGAACAGGTGATCAGCCCCAGCATTTT. It is translated as CSLRTGDQPQHF. J is TRBJ1-5 and V is TRBV29-1; D possibly corresponds to TRBD1 (5 bases). The CDR3 is made up of 12 amino acids. The ends were cut back, 8 bases at V and 5 bases at J, with 13 bases in the middle. Per germline, CDR1 SQVTM and CDR2 ANQGSEA.

The rearrangement links TRBV5-1 to TRBJ2-7; 11 nucleotides match TRBD2. This CDR3 is built from 15 residues. Trimming removed 4 bases from V and 4 bases from J; junction bases left unmatched: 7. The germline CDR1 and CDR2 sequences are SGHRS and YFSETQ. Written as DNA, the CDR3 is TGCGCCAGCAGCCGGTCCGGGACTAGCGGATACGAGCAGTACTTC. Residues: CASSRSGTSGYEQYF.

The chain is built from TRBV30 and TRBJ1-4, with D unresolved. The CDR3 has 14 residues. Germline loops: CDR1 GTSNPN, CDR2 SVGIG (reference sequence). V lost 2 bases to trimming and J lost 0 bases, with 7 bases between them. The CDR3 spells CAWSSGATNEKLFF. The CDR3 bases are TGTGCCTGGAGTTCTGGAGCAACTAATGAAAAACTGTTTTTT.

This chain uses TRBV6-2 or TRBV6-3 with TRBJ2-7; TRBD2 is a possible D gene (7 bases). V was pared by 6 bases and J by 0 bases, with 21 bases between. The CDR3 is 17 amino acids. Germline V gives CDR1 MNHEY, CDR2 SVGEGT. The CDR3 DNA reads as TGTGCCAGCAGCCCTCTAGCCGCGGGGGCCTACTCCTACGAGCAGTACTTC. Amino acid sequence: CASSPLAAGAYSYEQYF.